The following is a TCR beta chain sequence with its context. Its antigen is not known. These data belong to a study of cytomegalovirus exposure and HLA in healthy donors. General study points: It was approximately 160 TCR beta chains that were listed as cytomegalovirus-associated.

PCR primers comprised 60 Vbeta and 13 Jbeta primers. Original analysis: In a later analysis, of some 80 million unique beta chains, about 12 million appeared in at least two donors. Clones were sequenced by immunoSEQ multiplex PCR, and TCRdb holds only the in-frame ones, with some missing. Clone size and the V and J calls come from that table; the DNA yielded D and trimming. Altogether around 130,000 clones are present, just over 75% being singletons, with the ten largest covering less than 2%. The CDR3 length is 13 residues. The V and J ends lost 7 bases and 5 bases, in that order; junction bases with no gene match: 4. The V gene's germline CDR1 is MDHEN and CDR2 SYDVKM.

The sample comprised PBMCs. The TCR sequence derives from a woman between 50 and 59 years old in good health and CMV-seronegative. The V gene is TRBV28, the J gene TRBJ2-2, with TRBD2 identical over 7 bases. The CDR3 loop reads CASTLGGTGELFF. The CDR3 nucleotides read TGTGCCAGCACGCTCGGGGGGACCGGGGAGCTGTTTTTT. Using reference TRBV28 and TRBJ2-2 for the parts outside the CDR3, the full variable domain is DVKVTQSSRYLVKRTGEKVFLECVQDMDHENMFWYRQDPGLGLRLIYFSYDVKMKEKGDIPEGYSVSREKKERFSLILESASTNQTSMYLCASTLGGTGELFFGEGSRLTVL.